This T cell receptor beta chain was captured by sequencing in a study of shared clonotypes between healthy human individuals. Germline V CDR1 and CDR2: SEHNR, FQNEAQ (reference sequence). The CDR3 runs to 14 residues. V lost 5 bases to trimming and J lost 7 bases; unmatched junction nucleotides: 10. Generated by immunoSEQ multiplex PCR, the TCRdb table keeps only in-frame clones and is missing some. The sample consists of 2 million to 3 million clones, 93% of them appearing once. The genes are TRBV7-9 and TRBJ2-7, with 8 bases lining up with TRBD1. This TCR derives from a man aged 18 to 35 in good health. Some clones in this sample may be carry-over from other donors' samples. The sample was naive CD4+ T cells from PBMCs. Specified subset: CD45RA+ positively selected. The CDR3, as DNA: TGTGCCAGCAGCCTTCAGGGGGCATCAAAAGAGCAGTACTTC. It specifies CASSLQGASKEQYF.